This note documents a single T cell receptor beta chain sequence. Its antigen is not known. V was clipped by 6 bases and J by 1 base, with 12 bases between them. This CDR3 is 14 amino acids long. Germline assignment: CDR1 KGHSH and CDR2 LQKENI. This sample was taken from a study of CD8 T cells in ankylosing spondylitis. TCRdb itself ran the 5' RACE reads through MiXCR, one entry per CDR3 protein. The repertoire holds 150,000 to 200,000 distinct CDR3 sequences, with 15% to 20% as singletons. Study results and caveats: Reports say disease-linked clones showed up significantly more in matched ankylosing spondylitis synovial fluid. Typical of ankylosing spondylitis blood, it appeared, was a TCR beta motif of under 10 highly homologous variants.

Sequenced input: blood, either unsorted or a sorted T cell fraction (not recorded which). The sequence was obtained from a male donor between 5 and 29 years old with ankylosing spondylitis or in good health (not recorded which). The V and J genes are TRBV18 and TRBJ1-1, with TRBD1 as a possible D gene (5 bases). CDR3: CASSPQGANTEAFF. CDR3 nucleotide sequence: TGTGCCAGCTCCCCCCAAGGGGCGAACACTGAAGCTTTCTTT.